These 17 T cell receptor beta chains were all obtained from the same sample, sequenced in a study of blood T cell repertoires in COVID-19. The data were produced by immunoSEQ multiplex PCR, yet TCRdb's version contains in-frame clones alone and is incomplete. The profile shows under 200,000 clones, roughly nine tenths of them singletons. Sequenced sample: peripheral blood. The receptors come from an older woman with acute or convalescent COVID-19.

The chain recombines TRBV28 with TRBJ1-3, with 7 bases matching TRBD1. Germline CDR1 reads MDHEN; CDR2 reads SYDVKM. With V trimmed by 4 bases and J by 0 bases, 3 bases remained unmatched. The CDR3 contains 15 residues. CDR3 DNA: TGTGCCAGCAGTTCTGGACAGGCCTCTGGAAACACCATATATTTT. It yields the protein CASSSGQASGNTIYF.

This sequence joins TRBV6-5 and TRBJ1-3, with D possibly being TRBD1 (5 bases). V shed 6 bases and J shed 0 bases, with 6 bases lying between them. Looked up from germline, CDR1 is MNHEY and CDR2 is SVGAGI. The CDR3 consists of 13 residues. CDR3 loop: CASRDNSGNTIYF. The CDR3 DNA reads TGTGCCAGCAGGGACAACTCTGGAAACACCATATATTTT.

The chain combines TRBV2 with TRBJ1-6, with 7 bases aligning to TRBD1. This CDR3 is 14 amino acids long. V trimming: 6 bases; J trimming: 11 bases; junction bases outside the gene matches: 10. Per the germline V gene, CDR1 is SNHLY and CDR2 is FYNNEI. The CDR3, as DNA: TGTGCCAGCAGGCGGGACAGTGAATCTGCACCCCTCCACTTT. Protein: CASRRDSESAPLHF.

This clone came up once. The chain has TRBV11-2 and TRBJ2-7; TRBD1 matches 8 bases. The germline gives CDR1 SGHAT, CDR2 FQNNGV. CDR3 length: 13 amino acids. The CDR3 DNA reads TGTGCAACCCGACAGGGGAGCTCCTACGAGCAGTACTTC. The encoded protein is CATRQGSSYEQYF.

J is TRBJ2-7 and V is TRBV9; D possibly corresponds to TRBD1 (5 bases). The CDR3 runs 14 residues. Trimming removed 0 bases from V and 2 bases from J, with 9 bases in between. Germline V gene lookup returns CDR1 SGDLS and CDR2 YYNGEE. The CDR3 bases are TGTGCCAGCAGCGTAGGCAGGGTCCCCTACGAGCAGTACTTC. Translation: CASSVGRVPYEQYF. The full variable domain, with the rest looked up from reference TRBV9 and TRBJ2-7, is DSGVTQTPKHLITATGQRVTLRCSPRSGDLSVYWYQQSLDQGLQFLIQYYNGEERAKGNILERFSAQQFPDLHSELNLSSLELGDSALYFCASSVGRVPYEQYFGPGTRLTVT.

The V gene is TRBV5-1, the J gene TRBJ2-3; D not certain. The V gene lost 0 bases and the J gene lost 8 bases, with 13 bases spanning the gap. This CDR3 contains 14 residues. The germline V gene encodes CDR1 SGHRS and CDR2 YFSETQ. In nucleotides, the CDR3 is TGCGCCAGCAGCTTGGACGGAACACGAGGTACGCAGTATTTT. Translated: CASSLDGTRGTQYF.

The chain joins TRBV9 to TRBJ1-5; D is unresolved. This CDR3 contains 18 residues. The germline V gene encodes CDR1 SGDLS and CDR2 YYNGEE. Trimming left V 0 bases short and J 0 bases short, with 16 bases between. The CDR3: CASSVGIVGDHSNQPQHF. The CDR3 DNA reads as TGTGCCAGCAGCGTAGGTATTGTAGGAGATCATAGCAATCAGCCCCAGCATTTT.

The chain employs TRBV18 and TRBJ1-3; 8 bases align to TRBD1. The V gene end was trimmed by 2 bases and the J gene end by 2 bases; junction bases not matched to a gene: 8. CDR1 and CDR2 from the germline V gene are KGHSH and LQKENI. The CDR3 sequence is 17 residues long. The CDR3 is CASSPTGQGATGNTIYF. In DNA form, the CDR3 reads TGTGCCAGCTCACCAACCGGACAGGGAGCAACTGGAAACACCATATATTTT.

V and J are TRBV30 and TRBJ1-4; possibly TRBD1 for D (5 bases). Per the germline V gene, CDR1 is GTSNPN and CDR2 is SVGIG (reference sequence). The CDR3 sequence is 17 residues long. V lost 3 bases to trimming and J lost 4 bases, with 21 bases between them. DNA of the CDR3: TGTGCCTGGAGCCCAGCGGGGCAGAAGGGAGGTAATGAAAAACTGTTTTTT. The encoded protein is CAWSPAGQKGGNEKLFF.

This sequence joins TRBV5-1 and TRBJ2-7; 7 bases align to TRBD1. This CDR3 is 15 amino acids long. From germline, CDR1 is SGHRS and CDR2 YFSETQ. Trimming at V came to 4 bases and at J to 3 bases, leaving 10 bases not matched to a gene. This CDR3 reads CASSPTTGTIYEQYF. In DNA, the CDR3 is TGCGCCAGCAGCCCGACGACAGGGACCATCTACGAGCAGTACTTC.

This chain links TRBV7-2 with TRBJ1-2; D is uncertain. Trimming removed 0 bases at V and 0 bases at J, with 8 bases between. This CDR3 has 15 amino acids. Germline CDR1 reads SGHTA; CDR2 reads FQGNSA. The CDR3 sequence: CASSLAAGSNYGYTF. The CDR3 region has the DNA TGTGCCAGCAGCTTAGCGGCGGGATCTAACTATGGCTACACCTTC.

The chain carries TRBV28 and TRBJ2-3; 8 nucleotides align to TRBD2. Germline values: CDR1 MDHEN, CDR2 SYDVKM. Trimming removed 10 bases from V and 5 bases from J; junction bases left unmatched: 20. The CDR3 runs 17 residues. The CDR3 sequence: CATKVLIAGKVRDTQYF. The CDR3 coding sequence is TGTGCCACCAAAGTACTCATAGCGGGGAAGGTGAGAGATACGCAGTATTTT. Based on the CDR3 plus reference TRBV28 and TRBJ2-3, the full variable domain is DVKVTQSSRYLVKRTGEKVFLECVQDMDHENMFWYRQDPGLGLRLIYFSYDVKMKEKGDIPEGYSVSREKKERFSLILESASTNQTSMYLCATKVLIAGKVRDTQYFGPGTRLTVL.

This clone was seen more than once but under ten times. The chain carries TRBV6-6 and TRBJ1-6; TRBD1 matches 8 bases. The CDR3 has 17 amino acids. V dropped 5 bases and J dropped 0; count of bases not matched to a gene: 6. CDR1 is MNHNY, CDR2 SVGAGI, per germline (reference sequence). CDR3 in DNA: TGTGCCAGCAGTCAACGGACAGGGAGCTCCTATAATTCACCCCTCCACTTT. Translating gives CASSQRTGSSYNSPLHF.

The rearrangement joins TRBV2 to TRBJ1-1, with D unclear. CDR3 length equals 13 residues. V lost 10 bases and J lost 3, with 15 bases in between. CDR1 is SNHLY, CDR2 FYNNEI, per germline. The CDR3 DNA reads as TGTGCCACGCGGGCCTATCTCTACACTGAAGCTTTCTTT. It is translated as CATRAYLYTEAFF. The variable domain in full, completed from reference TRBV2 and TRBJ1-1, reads EPEVTQTPSHQVTQMGQEVILRCVPISNHLYFYWYRQILGQKVEFLVSFYNNEISEKSEIFDDQFSVERPDGSNFTLKIRSTKLEDSAMYFCATRAYLYTEAFFGQGTRLTVV.

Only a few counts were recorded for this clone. The CDR3 is CASSQDGGGLYGYTF. CDR3 DNA: TGCGCCAGCAGCCAAGATGGTGGCGGACTTTATGGCTACACCTTC. This chain joins TRBV4-1 and TRBJ1-2; D is undetermined. From germline, CDR1 is MGHRA and CDR2 YSYEKL. This CDR3 has 15 amino acids. V was clipped by 0 bases and J by 5 bases, with 13 bases between them.

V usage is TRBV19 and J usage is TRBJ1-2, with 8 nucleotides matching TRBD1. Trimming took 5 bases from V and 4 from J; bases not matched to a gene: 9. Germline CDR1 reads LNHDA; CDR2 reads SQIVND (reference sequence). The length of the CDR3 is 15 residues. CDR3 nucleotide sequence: TGTGCCAGTAGTGTCGGACAGGGATCGCTCTATGGCTACACCTTC. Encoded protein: CASSVGQGSLYGYTF.

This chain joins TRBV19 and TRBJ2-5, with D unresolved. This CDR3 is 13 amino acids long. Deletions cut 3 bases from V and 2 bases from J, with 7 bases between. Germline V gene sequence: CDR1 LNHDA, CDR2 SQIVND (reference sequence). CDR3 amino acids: CASSMRLQETQYF. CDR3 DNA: TGTGCCAGTAGTATGCGGTTGCAAGAGACCCAGTACTTC.